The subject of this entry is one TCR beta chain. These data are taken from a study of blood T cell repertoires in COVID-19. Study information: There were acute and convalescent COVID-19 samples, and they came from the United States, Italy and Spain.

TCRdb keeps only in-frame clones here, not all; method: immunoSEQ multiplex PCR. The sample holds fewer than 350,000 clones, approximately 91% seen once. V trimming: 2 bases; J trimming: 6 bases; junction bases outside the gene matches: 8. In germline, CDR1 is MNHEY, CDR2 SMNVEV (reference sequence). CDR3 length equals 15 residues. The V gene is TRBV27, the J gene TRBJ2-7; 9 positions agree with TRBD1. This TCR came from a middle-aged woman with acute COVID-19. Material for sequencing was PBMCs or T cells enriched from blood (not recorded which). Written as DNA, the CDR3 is TGTGCCAGCAGTTTAGCGGGGACAGGGCAATTCGAGCAGTACTTC. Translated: CASSLAGTGQFEQYF.